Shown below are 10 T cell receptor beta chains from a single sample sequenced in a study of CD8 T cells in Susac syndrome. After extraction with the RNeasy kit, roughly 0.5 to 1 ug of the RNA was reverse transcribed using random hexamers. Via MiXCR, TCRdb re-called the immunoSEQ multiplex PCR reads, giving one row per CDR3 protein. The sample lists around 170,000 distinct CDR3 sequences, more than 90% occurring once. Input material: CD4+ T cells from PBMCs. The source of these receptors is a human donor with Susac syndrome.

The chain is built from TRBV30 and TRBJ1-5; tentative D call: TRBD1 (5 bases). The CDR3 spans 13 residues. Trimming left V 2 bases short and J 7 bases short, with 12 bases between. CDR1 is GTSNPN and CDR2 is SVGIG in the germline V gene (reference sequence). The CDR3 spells CAWSPGTSQPQHF. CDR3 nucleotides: TGTGCCTGGAGTCCAGGGACGTCGCAGCCCCAGCATTTT. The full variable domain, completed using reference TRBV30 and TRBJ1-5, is SQTIHQWPATLVQPVGSPLSLECTVEGTSNPNLYWYRQAAGRGLQLLFYSVGIGQISSEVPQNLSASRPQDRQFILSSKKLLLSDSGFYLCAWSPGTSQPQHFGDGTRLSIL.

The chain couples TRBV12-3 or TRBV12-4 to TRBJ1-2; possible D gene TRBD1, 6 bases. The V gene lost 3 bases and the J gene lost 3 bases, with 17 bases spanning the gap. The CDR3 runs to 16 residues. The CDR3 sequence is CASSFSRWGGDYGYTF. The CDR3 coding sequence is TGTGCCAGCAGTTTTAGTCGGTGGGGGGGCGACTATGGCTACACCTTC.

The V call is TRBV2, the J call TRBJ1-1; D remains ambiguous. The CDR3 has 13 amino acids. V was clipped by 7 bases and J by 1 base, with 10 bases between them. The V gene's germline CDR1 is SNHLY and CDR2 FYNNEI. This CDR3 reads CASKPAGNTEAFF. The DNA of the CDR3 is TGTGCCAGCAAACCAGCTGGGAACACTGAAGCTTTCTTT.

CDR3 nucleotide sequence: TGTGCCAGCAGCTTAACTAGGGGGCTCAGTGAGCAGTTCTTC. It is translated as CASSLTRGLSEQFF. This chain connects TRBV7-3 to TRBJ2-1, with 7 positions matching TRBD1. Germline CDR1 SGHTA, CDR2 FQGTGA. Trimming at V came to 0 bases and at J to 9 bases, leaving 5 bases not matched to a gene. The CDR3 extends over 14 amino acids.

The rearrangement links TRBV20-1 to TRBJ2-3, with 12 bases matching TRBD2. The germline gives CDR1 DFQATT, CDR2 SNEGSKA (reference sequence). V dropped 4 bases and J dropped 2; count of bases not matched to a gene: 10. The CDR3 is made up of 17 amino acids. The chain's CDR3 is CSAKEIRTSGATDTQYF. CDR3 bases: TGCAGTGCTAAAGAAATTAGGACTAGCGGGGCCACAGATACGCAGTATTTT.

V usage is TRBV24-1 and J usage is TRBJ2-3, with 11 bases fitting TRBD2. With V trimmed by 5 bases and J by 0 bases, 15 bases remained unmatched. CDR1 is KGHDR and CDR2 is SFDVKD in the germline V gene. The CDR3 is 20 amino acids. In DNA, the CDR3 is TGTGCCACCAGTGGGGCCCGAGGCGCTAGCGGGGGGCCGAGCACAGATACGCAGTATTTT. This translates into CATSGARGASGGPSTDTQYF.

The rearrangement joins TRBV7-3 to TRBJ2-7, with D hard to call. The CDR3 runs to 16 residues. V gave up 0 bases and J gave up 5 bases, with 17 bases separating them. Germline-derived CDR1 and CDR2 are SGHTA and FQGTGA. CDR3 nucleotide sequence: TGTGCCAGCAGCTTAACGGCTCGATCATCCCCCCACGAGCAGTACTTC. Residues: CASSLTARSSPHEQYF. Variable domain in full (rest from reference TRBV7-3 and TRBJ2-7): GAGVSQTPSNKVTEKGKYVELRCDPISGHTALYWYRQSLGQGPEFLIYFQGTGAADDSGLPNDRFFAVRPEGSVSTLKIQRTERGDSAVYLCASSLTARSSPHEQYFGPGTRLTVT.

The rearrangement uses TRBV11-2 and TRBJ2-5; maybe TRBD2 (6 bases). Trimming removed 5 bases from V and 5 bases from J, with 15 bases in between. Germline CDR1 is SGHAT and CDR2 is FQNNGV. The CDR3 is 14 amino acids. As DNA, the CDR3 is TGTGCCAGCAGCCCGCAGACTAGTTTGGAGACCCAGTACTTC. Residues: CASSPQTSLETQYF. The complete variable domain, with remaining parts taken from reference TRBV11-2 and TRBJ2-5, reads EAGVAQSPRYKIIEKRQSVAFWCNPISGHATLYWYQQILGQGPKLLIQFQNNGVVDDSQLPKDRFSAERLKGVDSTLKIQPAKLEDSAVYLCASSPQTSLETQYFGPGTRLLVL.

The DNA of the CDR3 is TGTGCCAGCAGCCAAGGGAGTCGCCAGGGGAAGACTGAAGCTTTCTTT. This codes for CASSQGSRQGKTEAFF. The V and J genes are TRBV3-1 and TRBJ1-1; D possibly corresponds to TRBD1 (6 bases). The CDR3 runs 16 residues. Deletions cut 1 base from V and 5 bases from J, with 17 bases between. Germline loops: CDR1 LGHDT, CDR2 YNNKEL (reference sequence).

DNA of the CDR3: TGTGCCTGGGGACTAGCTAACACCGGGGAGCTGTTTTTT. It specifies CAWGLANTGELFF. This rearrangement joins TRBV30 to TRBJ2-2, with 8 positions matching TRBD2. Germline-derived CDR1 and CDR2 are GTSNPN and SVGIG (reference sequence). The trim removed 5 bases at V and 2 bases at J, leaving 1 base unmatched. The CDR3 length is 13 residues.